The 28 T cell receptor beta chains below were found in one sample sequenced in a study of OX40 agonist ivuxolimab in advanced cancers. To prepare the library, the immunoSEQ multiplex PCR assay was applied. Not all clones reach the TCRdb copy of this immuneACCESS table, which keeps in-frame sequences only. Checked studies attribute under half of the gap to unresolved V genes and leave the rest unexplained. This sample gives some 75,000 clones in total; over 75% of them show up just once. The ten largest account for less than 4% of the sample. The input for sequencing was CD4+ or CD8+ T cells sorted from blood, taken in a trial of the OX40 agonist ivuxolimab. The receptors were gathered from an adult with an advanced solid tumor such as melanoma, head and neck, liver or kidney cancer.

The V gene is TRBV7-2, the J gene TRBJ1-2, with TRBD1 matching over 8 bases. This CDR3 is built from 13 residues. With 5 bases clipped from V and 6 bases from J, the junction kept 5 bases outside the gene matches. CDR1 is SGHTA, CDR2 FQGNSA, per germline. For the CDR3, the DNA is TGTGCCAGCAGCCTGACAGGGGAAGATGGCTACACCTTC. It encodes CASSLTGEDGYTF.

V and J are TRBV27 and TRBJ2-3; no clear D gene. The CDR3 totals 11 residues. CDR1 is MNHEY, CDR2 SMNVEV, per germline (reference sequence). V gave up 2 bases and J gave up 4 bases, with 1 base separating them. The chain's CDR3 is CASSLADTQYF. The CDR3 DNA reads TGTGCCAGCAGTTTAGCAGATACGCAGTATTTT.

The J gene is TRBJ1-1, the V gene TRBV18; possibly TRBD1 for D (5 bases). The CDR3 contains 14 residues. Germline V CDR1 and CDR2: KGHSH, LQKENI. V lost 3 bases and J lost 1, with 9 bases in between. The CDR3 nucleotides are TGTGCCAGCTCACCGCAACAGGAGAACACTGAAGCTTTCTTT. It specifies CASSPQQENTEAFF.

DNA for the CDR3: TGTGCCAGCAGCCCACGACAGGGAGGGAATGGCTACACCTTC. This translates into CASSPRQGGNGYTF. This chain connects TRBV7-2 to TRBJ1-2; 7 bases are a match to TRBD1. Germline loops: CDR1 SGHTA, CDR2 FQGNSA. The CDR3 consists of 14 residues. V lost 5 bases to trimming and J lost 6 bases; unmatched junction nucleotides: 9. Full variable domain (remainder filled in from reference TRBV7-2 and TRBJ1-2): GAGVSQSPSNKVTEKGKDVELRCDPISGHTALYWYRQSLGQGLEFLIYFQGNSAPDKSGLPSDRFSAERTGGSVSTLTIQRTQQEDSAVYLCASSPRQGGNGYTFGSGTRLTVV.

The chain is built from TRBV14 and TRBJ2-1, with D tentatively TRBD2 (5 bases). V dropped 4 bases and J dropped 9 bases, with 13 bases sitting between them. CDR1 SGHDN and CDR2 FVKESK come from the germline V gene. This CDR3 has 13 amino acids. CDR3 in DNA: TGTGCCAGCAGCCTCCTAAGAGAGGGTGAGCAGTTCTTC. Residues: CASSLLREGEQFF. Full variable domain (rest looked up from reference TRBV14 and TRBJ2-1): EAGVTQFPSHSVIEKGQTVTLRCDPISGHDNLYWYRRVMGKEIKFLLHFVKESKQDESGMPNNRFLAERTGGTYSTLKVQPAELEDSGVYFCASSLLREGEQFFGPGTRLTVL.

J is TRBJ2-7 and V is TRBV2; possible D gene TRBD2, 6 bases. Trimming removed 10 bases from V and 9 bases from J, with 13 bases in between. Germline values: CDR1 SNHLY, CDR2 FYNNEI. CDR3 size: 10 residues. In nucleotides, the CDR3 is TGTGCCATCGGAGGGACGGCGCAGTACTTC. Translated: CAIGGTAQYF.

The V gene is TRBV7-9, the J gene TRBJ2-2; tentative D call: TRBD2 (6 bases). The germline V gene has CDR1 SEHNR and CDR2 FQNEAQ (reference sequence). There are 16 residues in the CDR3. Trimming shortened V by 1 base and J by 2 bases, and 11 bases separated the two germline ends. The CDR3 region is CASSLDLGLNTGELFF. The CDR3 nucleotides are TGTGCCAGCAGCTTAGACTTGGGACTTAACACCGGGGAGCTGTTTTTT.

V and J are TRBV12-1 and TRBJ2-3; TRBD1 reflects the table's D call only, with no check against the DNA. TRBV12-1 represents a pseudogene. The CDR3 covers 13 residues. The CDR3 DNA is TGTGCCAGCAGCCCACTAAGGGGAGATACGCAGTATTTT. Protein product: CASSPLRGDTQYF.

The V call is TRBV2, the J call TRBJ1-1, with 7 bases lining up with TRBD1. The CDR3 spans 14 residues. The V segment lost 4 bases and the J segment 3 bases; nucleotides outside the gene matches: 5. Germline V gene sequence: CDR1 SNHLY, CDR2 FYNNEI. CDR3 residues: CASSGQGRDTEAFF. For the CDR3, the DNA is TGTGCCAGCAGTGGACAGGGTCGAGACACTGAAGCTTTCTTT.

The chain uses TRBV6-6 and TRBJ2-5; 7 positions agree with TRBD1. The CDR3 runs 13 residues. CDR1 is MNHNY and CDR2 is SVGAGI in the germline V gene (reference sequence). Trimming at V came to 3 bases and at J to 3 bases, leaving 1 base not matched to a gene. The CDR3 here is CASSYGTEETQYF. CDR3 nucleotide sequence: TGTGCCAGCAGTTATGGGACAGAAGAGACCCAGTACTTC.

This rearrangement joins TRBV6-6 to TRBJ2-7, with 8 bases matching TRBD2. This CDR3 contains 13 residues. The V gene's germline CDR1 is MNHNY and CDR2 SVGAGI (reference sequence). J gave up 2 bases and V 8 bases, and 5 bases lay outside the gene matches. The CDR3 bases are TGTGCCAGCGGGACGGGGGGGACCTACGAGCAGTACTTC. Protein product: CASGTGGTYEQYF.

As for this clone: This sample includes further DNA sequences coding for the same CDR3. This chain joins TRBV7-2 and TRBJ2-5; D unresolved. This CDR3 spans 11 amino acids. V was cut by 5 bases and J by 3 bases, with 4 bases left in between. CDR1 and CDR2 from the germline V gene are SGHTA and FQGNSA. DNA for the CDR3: TGTGCCAGCAGCCCGAAAGAGACCCAGTACTTC. Encoded protein: CASSPKETQYF.

The CDR3, as DNA: TGTGCCAGCAGCTTAGAGGTCGAGCAGTACTTC. Its translation: CASSLEVEQYF. V and J are TRBV11-2 and TRBJ2-7; D gene uncertain. Trimming cost V 0 bases and J 6 bases, with 3 bases left between them. The length of the CDR3 is 11 residues. Germline CDR1 is SGHAT and CDR2 is FQNNGV.

V usage is TRBV7-7 and J usage is TRBJ2-5; 10 bases line up with TRBD1. The CDR3 covers 14 residues. V lost 6 bases to trimming and J lost 3 bases; unmatched junction nucleotides: 4. The germline V gene encodes CDR1 SSHAT and CDR2 FNYEAQ (reference sequence). The CDR3 loop reads CASSRDRGKETQYF. CDR3 bases: TGTGCCAGCAGTCGGGACAGGGGAAAAGAGACCCAGTACTTC.

The chain combines TRBV11-3 with TRBJ2-2; 11 bases fit TRBD1. CDR1 and CDR2 (germline): SGHNT, YENEEA. After removal of 5 bases from V and 6 bases from J, the junction contained 5 bases not matched to a gene. This CDR3 is 15 amino acids long. The CDR3 DNA sequence: TGTGCCAGCAGCCTAGCGGGACAGGGGGCCGGGGAGCTGTTTTTT. Protein sequence: CASSLAGQGAGELFF.

This sequence joins TRBV5-8 and TRBJ1-1; TRBD1 matches 8 bases. Germline values: CDR1 SGHTS, CDR2 YDEGEE. J lost 0 bases, V lost 7 bases, and 5 bases had no gene match. The CDR3 consists of 14 residues. The CDR3 sequence: CASSPGQVNTEAFF. The CDR3 nucleotides read TGTGCCAGCTCTCCGGGACAGGTGAACACTGAAGCTTTCTTT.

The chain recombines TRBV6-5 with TRBJ1-1; 7 bases agree with TRBD1. Germline V gene sequence: CDR1 MNHEY, CDR2 SVGAGI. This CDR3 has 14 amino acids. The junction had 7 bases not matched to a gene; V was cut back by 5 bases and J by 4 bases. The CDR3 loop is CASSITGEVTEAFF. CDR3 DNA sequence: TGTGCCAGCAGTATTACAGGGGAAGTCACTGAAGCTTTCTTT.

CDR3 DNA: TGTGCCAGTAGTCCGGACAGGGTAGTTAACTATGGCTACACCTTC. Amino acid sequence: CASSPDRVVNYGYTF. The chain uses TRBV19 and TRBJ1-2; 8 nucleotides match TRBD1. The germline gives CDR1 LNHDA, CDR2 SQIVND (reference sequence). The length of the CDR3 is 15 residues. Trimming cost V 5 bases and J 1 base; bases outside gene matches: 6.

The chain combines TRBV27 with TRBJ2-5, with D uncertain. CDR3 length: 14 amino acids. The V gene's germline CDR1 is MNHEY and CDR2 SMNVEV (reference sequence). V was shortened by 0 bases and J by 2 bases, with 7 bases between the two germline ends. CDR3 DNA: TGTGCCAGCAGTTTATCGTGGCAGCAAGAGACCCAGTACTTC. It translates to CASSLSWQQETQYF.

The count of this clone is one. The chain joins TRBV30 to TRBJ2-5; D gene uncertain. From germline, CDR1 is GTSNPN and CDR2 SVGIG (reference sequence). The CDR3 consists of 13 residues. Trimming cost V 2 bases and J 5 bases, with 12 bases left between them. CDR3 bases: TGTGCCTGGAGTCCGACTGAGAAGGAGACCCAGTACTTC. This sequence encodes CAWSPTEKETQYF.

The chain employs TRBV5-1 and TRBJ2-7, with a tentative D call TRBD2 (6 bases). V lost 3 bases to trimming and J lost 2 bases, with 12 bases between them. The CDR3 loop spans 14 amino acids. CDR1 SGHRS and CDR2 YFSETQ come from the germline V gene. The CDR3 sequence is CASSSEGSTYEQYF. In DNA, the CDR3 is TGCGCCAGCAGCTCGGAGGGCTCAACCTACGAGCAGTACTTC.

The gene calls are TRBV11-2 and TRBJ1-2; tentative D call: TRBD1 (6 bases). The CDR3 has 13 amino acids. V lost 5 bases, J lost 8 bases, and 15 bases lay in between. CDR1 and CDR2 (germline): SGHAT, FQNNGV. This chain's CDR3 is CASSPSLQGGYTF. The CDR3 DNA follows: TGTGCCAGCAGCCCCAGCCTACAGGGCGGCTACACCTTC.

This clone was detected only once. This sequence joins TRBV7-2 and TRBJ1-2; 7 bases agree with TRBD1. The CDR3 contains 14 residues. J gave up 7 bases and V 4 bases, and 9 bases lay outside the gene matches. From germline, CDR1 is SGHTA and CDR2 FQGNSA. Written as DNA, the CDR3 is TGTGCCAGCAGCTCTCCGACAGGGCTACGTGGCTACACCTTC. Protein: CASSSPTGLRGYTF.

The gene calls are TRBV7-2 and TRBJ2-5, with TRBD2 as a possible D gene (6 bases). Germline V gene lookup returns CDR1 SGHTA and CDR2 FQGNSA. V was clipped by 5 bases and J by 4 bases, with 20 bases between them. This CDR3 is built from 16 residues. The CDR3 loop reads CASSPEGGAGRETQYF. In DNA, the CDR3 is TGTGCCAGCAGCCCCGAGGGCGGGGCAGGCAGAGAGACCCAGTACTTC.

The chain couples TRBV7-2 to TRBJ2-5; 12 bases are shared with TRBD2. Per the germline V gene, CDR1 is SGHTA and CDR2 is FQGNSA. With V trimmed by 1 base and J by 5 bases, 5 bases remained unmatched. This CDR3 spans 16 amino acids. CDR3 region: CASSLGGTSGWETQYF. DNA for the CDR3: TGTGCCAGCAGCTTAGGGGGGACTAGCGGGTGGGAGACCCAGTACTTC.

The chain combines TRBV11-2 with TRBJ1-2, with 7 bases fitting TRBD1. The CDR3 has 14 amino acids. The germline V gene encodes CDR1 SGHAT and CDR2 FQNNGV. Trimming at V came to 5 bases and at J to 4 bases, leaving 7 bases not matched to a gene. The CDR3, as DNA: TGTGCCAGCAGCCTACGGACAGGCACCTATGGCTACACCTTC. This translates into CASSLRTGTYGYTF.

On this clone: Other DNA variants within this sample encode the same CDR3. The V gene is TRBV4-1, the J gene TRBJ1-2; a possible D gene is TRBD1 (6 bases). The CDR3 has 12 residues. V lost 2 bases and J 8 bases, leaving 9 bases between the germline ends. Germline-derived CDR1 and CDR2 are MGHRA and YSYEKL. The CDR3 DNA reads as TGCGCCAGCAGCCAAACAGGGCTCGGCTACACCTTC. This codes for CASSQTGLGYTF.

The chain carries TRBV19 and TRBJ2-5; 7 positions match TRBD2. The J segment lost 5 bases and the V segment lost 3 bases, leaving 9 bases of the junction unmatched. Germline V gene data show CDR1 as LNHDA and CDR2 as SQIVND (reference sequence). CDR3 size: 15 residues. DNA for the CDR3: TGTGCCAGTAGTATCGGGCCAGCCGGGGGGGAGACCCAGTACTTC. It encodes CASSIGPAGGETQYF.